A selection of T cell receptor beta chains follows, all from one sample in a study of early T cells in non-severe SARS-CoV-2 infection. TCRdb reanalysed the 5' RACE reads using MiXCR and keeps one entry per CDR3 protein. The sample holds 30,000 to 35,000 distinct CDR3 sequences, roughly 5.9% seen once. Sequencing was carried out using whole blood. The receptor set was obtained from an adult who was a healthcare worker with PCR-confirmed SARS-CoV-2 infection or an uninfected control (not recorded which). Each CDR3 is given with its conserved first and last residue. Fields, in order: J gene, clone size, V gene, D gene, CDR3 DNA, CDR3 protein. D genes are given only for firm matches. Some rows mark clone size as missing; the rest say once, few, many or name a class of expanded clone.

TRBJ2-3	few	TRBV4-1	-	TGCGCCAGCAGCCCCACCTCGACTCGAAGTTCAGATACGCAGTATTTT	CASSPTSTRSSDTQYF
TRBJ2-1	many	TRBV14	-	TGTGCCAGCAGCCAGTTGACAGCGGGCGACAATGAGCAGTTCTTC	CASSQLTAGDNEQFF
TRBJ2-2	few	TRBV11-2	-	TGTGCCAGCAACTCTATCCGGGGGGCCCAGAACACCGGGGAGCTGTTTTTT	CASNSIRGAQNTGELFF
TRBJ2-3	many	TRBV27	TRBD1	TGTGCCAGCAGTCCGGGGACAGGGACAGATACGCAGTATTTT	CASSPGTGTDTQYF
TRBJ2-2	many	TRBV9	TRBD1	TGTGCCGGCAGCGTAGCTTGGGACAGGGTAGTCACCGGGGAGCTGTTTTTT	CAGSVAWDRVVTGELFF
TRBJ2-1	-	TRBV4-3	TRBD1	TGCGCCAGCAGCCAAGACAGGGGGCCGAATGAGCAGTTCTTC	CASSQDRGPNEQFF
TRBJ2-2	many	TRBV24-1	-	TGTGCCACCAGTGATTTTTATGGGTCGAACACCGGGGAGCTGTTTTTT	CATSDFYGSNTGELFF
TRBJ2-1	few	TRBV20-1	-	TGCAGTGCTGGACCGCTAGGAGCCAGGAGCTCCTACAATGAGCAGTTCTTC	CSAGPLGARSSYNEQFF
TRBJ1-6	many	TRBV6-2/TRBV6-3	-	TGTGCCAGCGGATATGGGGCCTCACCCCTCCACTTT	CASGYGASPLHF
TRBJ2-1	-	TRBV11-2	-	TGTGCCAGCAGCCGGGCGCCTGGGGGCAGAGTAGAGCAGTTCTTC	CASSRAPGGRVEQFF
TRBJ2-5	-	TRBV7-6	TRBD1	TGTGCCAGCAGCTTATATGGGACAGGACTAGAGACCCAGTACTTC	CASSLYGTGLETQYF
TRBJ1-2	-	TRBV11-2	-	TGTGCCAGCAGCCCGAGCCTCTTATATGGCTACACCTTC	CASSPSLLYGYTF
TRBJ1-5	large	TRBV28	-	TGTGCCAGCAGTTTAGGGCAGGGTCTCCAGCCCCAGCATTTT	CASSLGQGLQPQHF
TRBJ1-2	many	TRBV11-2	-	TGTGCCAGCAGCTCACTGAACTATGGCTACACCTTC	CASSSLNYGYTF
TRBJ2-2	-	TRBV28	-	TGTGCCAGCGCCAGACAGGCGATCACCGGGGAGCTGTTTTTT	CASARQAITGELFF
TRBJ1-4	many	TRBV20-1	TRBD1	TGCAGTGCTATACCCAACCCAAATCGACAGGGGATACTGTTTTTT	CSAIPNPNRQGILFF
TRBJ2-6	many	TRBV7-2	-	TGTGCCAGCAGCCCAAGTGCTGGGGCCAACGTCCTGACTTTC	CASSPSAGANVLTF
TRBJ2-5	many	TRBV6-1	-	TGTGCCAGCACCCTCCCCGACAGGTTGGAGACCCAGTACTTC	CASTLPDRLETQYF
TRBJ2-1	many	TRBV20-1	TRBD2	TGCAGTGCTTCAGCCGCGGGGACTAGCGGGAGTCTAGTATCCTACAATGAGCAGTTCTTC	CSASAAGTSGSLVSYNEQFF
TRBJ2-3	many	TRBV18	TRBD2	TGTGCCAGCTCACCCGCAGCGGGAGGGCCCACAGATACGCAGTATTTT	CASSPAAGGPTDTQYF
TRBJ2-2	many	TRBV19	-	TGTGCCAGTAGTCACGCAGGACGAGCGTCTGGCGCCTGGGCCGGGGAGCTGTTTTTT	CASSHAGRASGAWAGELFF
TRBJ2-7	many	TRBV20-1	-	TGCAGTGCTAGCCCTAGCGCCTTTTCCTACGAGCAGTACTTC	CSASPSAFSYEQYF
TRBJ2-2	many	TRBV4-3	TRBD2	TGCGCCAGCAGCCAGGACCGACTAGCCCGAGAGGGCACCGGGGAGCTGTTTTTT	CASSQDRLAREGTGELFF
TRBJ1-2	many	TRBV14	-	TGTGCCAGCAGCCAAGGGGGTCATGGCTACACCTTC	CASSQGGHGYTF
TRBJ2-4	many	TRBV7-2	-	TGTGCCAGCAGCTTACACGACATTCAGTACTTC	CASSLHDIQYF
TRBJ2-3	many	TRBV28	-	TGTGCCAGCAGTTCGGGCGCCCCAGATACGCAGTATTTT	CASSSGAPDTQYF
TRBJ2-3	many	TRBV6-5	-	TGTGCCAGCAGTTTCGAGGGAGATACGCAGTATTTT	CASSFEGDTQYF
TRBJ1-1	-	TRBV9	-	TGTGCCAGCAGCGACGGGCCTTACGGAGGGGCTTTCTTT	CASSDGPYGGAFF
TRBJ2-5	many	TRBV11-2	TRBD1	TGTGCCAGCAGCGTGTCAGGGGGCGGCTTGGGCGAGACCCAGTACTTC	CASSVSGGGLGETQYF
TRBJ2-2	-	TRBV4-1	-	TGCGCCAGCAGCCTCACGGGACTCTCGAACACCGGGGAGCTGTTTTTT	CASSLTGLSNTGELFF
TRBJ1-1	-	TRBV3-1	-	TGTGCCAGCAGCCACTATCTCCGGACAGTAACTAACACTGAAGCTTTCTTT	CASSHYLRTVTNTEAFF
TRBJ2-2	few	TRBV5-4	-	TGTGCCAGCCGCCCAACTATCGGACTTACCGGGGAGCTGTTTTTT	CASRPTIGLTGELFF
TRBJ2-4	many	TRBV28	TRBD1	TGTGCCAGCAGTTTAGGAGGCCAGGGGGCTTACATTCAGTACTTC	CASSLGGQGAYIQYF
TRBJ1-1	few	TRBV20-1	TRBD1	TGCAGTGCTGCGGACAGGGGGAACACTGAAGCTTTCTTT	CSAADRGNTEAFF
TRBJ2-3	-	TRBV20-1	-	TGCAGTGCTAGAGATTTCGGGTCAGATACGCAGTATTTT	CSARDFGSDTQYF
TRBJ1-2	many	TRBV29-1	-	TGCAGCGTTGCCCCCGCAGGGGTCTATGGCTACACCTTC	CSVAPAGVYGYTF
TRBJ2-1	many	TRBV10-3	TRBD2	TGTGCCATCAGCTCCGTAGCGGGAGGAGCCCATGAGCAGTTCTTC	CAISSVAGGAHEQFF
TRBJ2-1	many	TRBV10-3	TRBD2	TGTGCCATCAGTGGAAAGCGGGAGGGCACCAATGAGCAGTTCTTC	CAISGKREGTNEQFF
TRBJ2-1	-	TRBV11-2	-	TGTGCCAGCAGCTCTGACGGGACTGAGCAGTTCTTC	CASSSDGTEQFF
TRBJ2-7	-	TRBV15	-	TGTGCCACCAGCAGAGAAGGGGTACGCTCCTACGAGCAGTACTTC	CATSREGVRSYEQYF
TRBJ1-3	many	TRBV19	-	TGTGCCAGTACCGGAAACACCATATATTTT	CASTGNTIYF
TRBJ2-2	many	TRBV7-6	TRBD2	TGTGCCAGCAGCTTAGAAGGGACTAGCGGGATAGTGAGGGAGCTGTTTTTT	CASSLEGTSGIVRELFF
TRBJ2-1	many	TRBV28	TRBD1	TGTGCCAGCAGTAGACAGGGGGATTACAATGAGCAGTTCTTC	CASSRQGDYNEQFF
TRBJ1-1	many	TRBV7-9	-	TGTGCCAGCAGCTTGGGACACAGGAAAGACACTGAAGCTTTCTTT	CASSLGHRKDTEAFF
TRBJ1-4	many	TRBV6-6	-	TGTGCCACTAAGGAGAATGAAAAACTGTTTTTT	CATKENEKLFF
TRBJ2-1	-	TRBV7-2	TRBD2	TGTGCCAGCAGTTCACTAGCGGGGCCCTCCTACAATGAGCAGTTCTTC	CASSSLAGPSYNEQFF
TRBJ1-1	few	TRBV9	-	TGTGCCAGCAGCCCAGAGGGCAGATTTGAAGCTTTCTTT	CASSPEGRFEAFF